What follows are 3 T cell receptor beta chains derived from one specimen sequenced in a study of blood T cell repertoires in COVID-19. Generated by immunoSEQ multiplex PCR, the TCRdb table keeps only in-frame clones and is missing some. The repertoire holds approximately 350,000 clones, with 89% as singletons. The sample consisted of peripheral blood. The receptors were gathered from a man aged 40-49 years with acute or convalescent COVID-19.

CDR3 region: CASSQDRRTGGHDGYTF. DNA of the CDR3: TGCGCCAGCAGCCAAGATCGGAGGACAGGGGGGCATGATGGCTACACCTTC. The chain recombines TRBV4-1 with TRBJ1-2; 10 bases fit TRBD1. Germline lookup yields CDR1 MGHRA and CDR2 YSYEKL. CDR3 length equals 17 residues. Unmatched junction bases numbered 10, after V lost 0 bases and J lost 6 bases.

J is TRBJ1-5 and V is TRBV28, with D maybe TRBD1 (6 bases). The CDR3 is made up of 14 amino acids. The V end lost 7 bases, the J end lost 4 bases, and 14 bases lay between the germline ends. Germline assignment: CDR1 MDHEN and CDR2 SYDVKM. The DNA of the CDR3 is TGTGCCAGCACCCCGGGGGGGACAAATCAGCCCCAGCATTTT. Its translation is CASTPGGTNQPQHF.

This CDR3 is CASSLRSGASYEQYF. CDR3 sequence (DNA): TGTGCCAGCAGTTTAAGGTCAGGGGCTTCCTACGAGCAGTACTTC. The V and J genes are TRBV27 and TRBJ2-7; TRBD1 might be the D (6 bases). V was shortened by 2 bases and J by 1 base, with 12 bases between the two germline ends. This CDR3 is built from 15 residues. Looked up from germline, CDR1 is MNHEY and CDR2 is SMNVEV (reference sequence).